Each of the 19 T cell receptor beta chains below was sequenced from the same sample in a study of blood T cell repertoires in COVID-19. Profiled with immunoSEQ multiplex PCR; TCRdb holds only in-frame clones, not every one. The sample holds more than 120,000 clones; over 70% are singletons and the top ten take 30% to 45%. The material sequenced was peripheral blood. These receptors were obtained from a man between 50 and 59 years old who had recovered from COVID-19.

Note on this clone: This same CDR3 is encoded by further DNA sequences in the sample. DNA of the CDR3: TGCGCCAGCAGCCAAGATAGGGGCCTCGAGCAGTACTTC. Its translation: CASSQDRGLEQYF. The V call is TRBV4-3, the J call TRBJ2-7, with D possibly TRBD1 on 5 matching bases. This CDR3 spans 13 amino acids. V lost 0 bases and J lost 6, with 9 bases in between. Germline values: CDR1 LGHNA, CDR2 YSLEER.

The chain is built from TRBV4-1 and TRBJ1-2; 10 nucleotides align to TRBD1. This CDR3 comprises 17 residues. CDR1 and CDR2 from the germline V gene are MGHRA and YSYEKL. Losses at the gene ends were 1 base for V and 5 bases for J; bases not matched to a gene: 10. The CDR3 protein is CASSQVGDRGLGYGYTF. Written as DNA, the CDR3 is TGCGCCAGCAGCCAAGTAGGAGACAGGGGGCTTGGATATGGCTACACCTTC.

This chain links TRBV10-1 with TRBJ2-5; 7 nucleotides align to TRBD1. This CDR3 is 13 amino acids long. Unmatched junction bases numbered 4, after V lost 6 bases and J lost 3 bases. Germline CDR1 reads WNHNN; CDR2 reads SYGVQD (reference sequence). The CDR3 DNA reads as TGCGCCAGCAGCCGGGACAGCAAAGAGACCCAGTACTTC. This sequence encodes CASSRDSKETQYF.

The chain recombines TRBV28 with TRBJ1-5; TRBD1 matches at 12 bases. The CDR3 covers 16 residues. Germline-derived CDR1 and CDR2 are MDHEN and SYDVKM. Trimming at V came to 5 bases and at J to 6 bases, leaving 8 bases not matched to a gene. This chain's CDR3 is CASSPGTGGHGQPQHF. DNA for the CDR3: TGTGCCAGCAGTCCCGGGACAGGGGGCCACGGTCAGCCCCAGCATTTT.

The V call is TRBV5-6, the J call TRBJ2-7; TRBD1 matches 7 bases. This CDR3 has 13 residues. V dropped 2 bases and J dropped 3; count of bases not matched to a gene: 2. Germline CDR1 reads SGHDT; CDR2 reads YYEEEE. This chain's CDR3 is CASSFNRGYEQYF. CDR3 nucleotides: TGTGCCAGCAGCTTCAACAGGGGCTACGAGCAGTACTTC.

This chain uses TRBV27 with TRBJ2-1; 12 nucleotides align to TRBD2. V was clipped by 5 bases and J by 8 bases; unmatched bases: 13. The germline V gene has CDR1 MNHEY and CDR2 SMNVEV (reference sequence). The CDR3 totals 17 residues. The CDR3 loop is CASSQTSGLAGGDEQFF. In DNA, the CDR3 is TGTGCCAGCAGTCAAACCTCGGGACTAGCGGGTGGGGATGAGCAGTTCTTC.

The chain joins TRBV7-9 to TRBJ1-4; no clear D. Germline assignment: CDR1 SEHNR and CDR2 FQNEAQ (reference sequence). The CDR3 is 14 amino acids. V was clipped by 5 bases and J by 0 bases, with 7 bases between them. The DNA for the CDR3 is TGTGCCAGCAGCCTCCGTACAACTAATGAAAAACTGTTTTTT. Protein: CASSLRTTNEKLFF.

The chain joins TRBV19 to TRBJ1-3; D ambiguous. V was clipped by 4 bases and J by 0 bases, with 13 bases between them. The CDR3 covers 16 residues. Germline V gene lookup returns CDR1 LNHDA and CDR2 SQIVND (reference sequence). The CDR3 is CASSKEGGISGNTIYF. CDR3 bases: TGTGCCAGTAGTAAGGAAGGCGGCATCTCTGGAAACACCATATATTTT.

The chain carries TRBV7-8 and TRBJ1-2, with TRBD1 matching 9 bases. This CDR3 is 17 amino acids long. The V gene end was trimmed by 1 base and the J gene end by 2 bases; junction bases not matched to a gene: 8. Germline CDR1 reads SGHVS; CDR2 reads FQNEAQ. The CDR3 spells CASSLGGRTGANYGYTF. In DNA form, the CDR3 reads TGTGCCAGCAGCTTAGGGGGGCGGACAGGGGCGAACTATGGCTACACCTTC. The full variable domain, in which reference TRBV7-8 and TRBJ1-2 provide the parts outside the CDR3, is GAGVSQSPRYKVAKRGQDVALRCDPISGHVSLFWYQQALGQGPEFLTYFQNEAQLDKSGLPSDRFFAERPEGSVSTLKIQRTQQEDSAVYLCASSLGGRTGANYGYTFGSGTRLTVV.

This chain connects TRBV10-2 to TRBJ2-5, with 9 bases fitting TRBD1. CDR3 length: 17 residues. V shed 2 bases and J 1 base; nucleotides not matched to a gene: 8. CDR1 is WSHSY and CDR2 is SAAADI in the germline V gene. This CDR3 is CASSEAQDRGGQETQYF. In DNA, the CDR3 is TGCGCCAGCAGTGAGGCTCAGGACAGGGGAGGCCAAGAGACCCAGTACTTC.

Details on this clone: This CDR3 is also generated by other DNA sequences in the sample. The rearrangement uses TRBV5-1 and TRBJ2-7; 7 bases line up with TRBD1. CDR1 SGHRS and CDR2 YFSETQ come from the germline V gene. This CDR3 spans 14 amino acids. Trimming took 3 bases from V and 0 from J; bases not matched to a gene: 3. CDR3 in amino acids: CASSSGTVSYEQYF. CDR3 bases: TGCGCCAGCAGCTCCGGGACAGTCTCCTACGAGCAGTACTTC. The full variable domain, with the rest looked up from reference TRBV5-1 and TRBJ2-7, is KAGVTQTPRYLIKTRGQQVTLSCSPISGHRSVSWYQQTPGQGLQFLFEYFSETQRNKGNFPGRFSGRQFSNSRSEMNVSTLELGDSALYLCASSSGTVSYEQYFGPGTRLTVT.

The chain combines TRBV9 with TRBJ2-3, with TRBD1 as a possible D gene (5 bases). This CDR3 has 16 residues. The ends were cut back, 4 bases at V and 4 bases at J, with 19 bases in the middle. Germline loops: CDR1 SGDLS, CDR2 YYNGEE. The CDR3 nucleotides read TGTGCCAGCAGCTCATCCCCAGGGTCTTCCGCAGATACGCAGTATTTT. Its translation is CASSSSPGSSADTQYF.

V gene TRBV5-6 combines with J gene TRBJ2-7; the D gene is possibly TRBD2 (7 bases). The V gene's germline CDR1 is SGHDT and CDR2 YYEEEE. The V end was cut by 4 bases, the J end by 9 bases, with 29 bases between. CDR3 length: 17 amino acids. DNA for the CDR3: TGTGCCAGCAGCGAGGTGGGGGGGGCCACAGTTCAAGGTTGGCAGTACTTC. Residues: CASSEVGGATVQGWQYF. Full variable domain (rest looked up from reference TRBV5-6 and TRBJ2-7): DAGVTQSPTHLIKTRGQQVTLRCSPKSGHDTVSWYQQALGQGPQFIFQYYEEEERQRGNFPDRFSGHQFPNYSSELNVNALLLGDSALYLCASSEVGGATVQGWQYFGPGTRLTVT.

The chain combines TRBV5-4 with TRBJ2-2; 9 bases match TRBD1. The CDR3 contains 16 residues. Germline V gives CDR1 SGHNT, CDR2 YYREEE (reference sequence). V was clipped by 4 bases and J by 4 bases; unmatched bases: 8. DNA of the CDR3: TGTGCCAGCAGCCCCGCGGGACAGGGAACCACCGGGGAGCTGTTTTTT. This sequence encodes CASSPAGQGTTGELFF.

This chain links TRBV19 with TRBJ2-1; no clear D gene. From germline, CDR1 is LNHDA and CDR2 SQIVND (reference sequence). V was pared by 8 bases and J by 0 bases, with 41 bases between. The CDR3 length is 24 residues. The CDR3 DNA follows: TGTGCCAGTCCTTTTGTTCTCAAAACATACTATCCCCCCACCCAGCCGAGCTCCTACAATGAGCAGTTCTTC. It encodes CASPFVLKTYYPPTQPSSYNEQFF. Looking up the rest from reference TRBV19 and TRBJ2-1 gives the full variable domain: DGGITQSPKYLFRKEGQNVTLSCEQNLNHDAMYWYRQDPGQGLRLIYYSQIVNDFQKGDIAEGYSVSREKKESFPLTVTSAQKNPTAFYLCASPFVLKTYYPPTQPSSYNEQFFGPGTRLTVL.

The chain recombines TRBV5-1 with TRBJ2-1; TRBD2 matches 10 bases. This CDR3 region has 17 residues. Losses at the gene ends were 0 bases for V and 8 bases for J; bases not matched to a gene: 11. The germline gives CDR1 SGHRS, CDR2 YFSETQ. As DNA, the CDR3 is TGCGCCAGCAGCTTGGGGATAGCGGGGGGTAATTGGGATGAGCAGTTCTTC. This translates into CASSLGIAGGNWDEQFF. Based on the CDR3 plus reference TRBV5-1 and TRBJ2-1, the full variable domain is KAGVTQTPRYLIKTRGQQVTLSCSPISGHRSVSWYQQTPGQGLQFLFEYFSETQRNKGNFPGRFSGRQFSNSRSEMNVSTLELGDSALYLCASSLGIAGGNWDEQFFGPGTRLTVL.

The V gene is TRBV9, the J gene TRBJ2-3; 8 bases map to TRBD1. Germline-derived CDR1 and CDR2 are SGDLS and YYNGEE. The CDR3 totals 13 residues. Trimming removed 4 bases from V and 4 bases from J; junction bases left unmatched: 2. The DNA of the CDR3 is TGTGCCAGCAGCACGACAGGGGCAGATACGCAGTATTTT. This sequence encodes CASSTTGADTQYF.

This sequence joins TRBV28 and TRBJ2-5, with TRBD1 identical over 7 bases. CDR1 and CDR2 (germline): MDHEN, SYDVKM. Germline trimming cut 6 bases from V and 4 bases from J; bases unmatched to any gene: 8. CDR3 length equals 14 residues. As DNA, the CDR3 is TGTGCCAGCAGGCCGGGGACAGCTATAGAGACCCAGTACTTC. This sequence encodes CASRPGTAIETQYF.

Details on this clone: This sample also contains other DNA sequences that code for the same CDR3. This chain uses TRBV6-5 with TRBJ1-5, with D possibly matching TRBD1 (5 bases). The germline CDR1 and CDR2 sequences are MNHEY and SVGAGI. Trimming took off 0 bases at V and 4 bases at J, with 10 bases between the two ends. There are 15 residues in the CDR3. In DNA, the CDR3 is TGTGCCAGCAGTTACTCGCGCCAGGGTAATCAGCCCCAGCATTTT. Its protein product is CASSYSRQGNQPQHF.